The next 11 T cell receptor beta chains were all read from a single sample in a study of CD4 T cells in relation to SARS-CoV-2 and coronaviruses. For these receptors, no antigen is known. Profiled with immunoSEQ multiplex PCR; TCRdb holds only in-frame clones, not every one. The profile shows around 25,000 clones, roughly 80% of them singletons. Unexposed donor CD4+ T cells date from about 2011-2018, before the COVID-19 pandemic. CD4+ T cells were isolated from the cells after nine to eleven days of culture. Sequencing was performed on CD4+ T cells from PBMCs, cultured in vitro. Receptors were obtained from a human donor in good health.

The V gene is TRBV7-2, the J gene TRBJ2-2; no firm D call. The V and J ends lost 3 bases and 1 base respectively, with 6 bases between them. Germline V gene data show CDR1 as SGHTA and CDR2 as FQGNSA. The CDR3 runs to 14 residues. CDR3 coding DNA: TGTGCCAGCAGCTTCCAGGAGAACACCGGGGAGCTGTTTTTT. This sequence encodes CASSFQENTGELFF.

The CDR3 nucleotides are TGTGCCAGCAGCTTCCGACAGGCGCGGGATACGCAGTATTTT. Residues: CASSFRQARDTQYF. The chain recombines TRBV11-2 with TRBJ2-3, with D maybe TRBD1 (6 bases). Trimming removed 3 bases from V and 6 bases from J, with 13 bases in between. The CDR3 is 14 residues long. CDR1 and CDR2 from the germline V gene are SGHAT and FQNNGV. The full variable domain, its missing parts supplied by reference TRBV11-2 and TRBJ2-3, is EAGVAQSPRYKIIEKRQSVAFWCNPISGHATLYWYQQILGQGPKLLIQFQNNGVVDDSQLPKDRFSAERLKGVDSTLKIQPAKLEDSAVYLCASSFRQARDTQYFGPGTRLTVL.

The chain has TRBV2 and TRBJ2-5; D perhaps matches TRBD2 (5 bases). V dropped 10 bases and J dropped 5 bases, with 20 bases sitting between them. Germline V gene data show CDR1 as SNHLY and CDR2 as FYNNEI. The CDR3 spans 14 residues. The CDR3 reads CATRDNPPWETQYF. As DNA, the CDR3 is TGTGCCACACGGGATAACCCACCATGGGAGACCCAGTACTTC.

This clone was counted only a few times. The chain carries TRBV28 and TRBJ2-7, with TRBD2 matching 9 bases. The CDR3 sequence is 16 residues long. Germline values: CDR1 MDHEN, CDR2 SYDVKM. Trimming took 5 bases from V and 3 from J; bases not matched to a gene: 11. In nucleotides, the CDR3 is TGTGCCAGCAGTCTCAGCGGGGGGATAAGGTTCTACGAGCAGTACTTC. Translation: CASSLSGGIRFYEQYF.

The V call is TRBV3-1 (or the pseudogene TRBV3-2), the J call TRBJ2-5; D unresolved. This CDR3 has 18 residues. The V end was cut by 0 bases, the J end by 2 bases, with 19 bases between. Germline assignment: CDR1 LGHDT and CDR2 YNNKEL (reference sequence). CDR3 sequence: CASSQDTSSLRDQETQYF. The CDR3 DNA follows: TGTGCCAGCAGCCAAGATACGTCGTCGTTAAGGGATCAAGAGACCCAGTACTTC.

The chain joins TRBV7-8 to TRBJ1-4; TRBD1 might be the D (5 bases). V was trimmed by 3 bases and J by 2 bases, leaving 7 bases between them. The germline V gene encodes CDR1 SGHVS and CDR2 FQNEAQ. This CDR3 spans 14 amino acids. The CDR3 bases are TGTGCCAGCAGCTTTAGGGGCACTAATGAAAAACTGTTTTTT. This codes for CASSFRGTNEKLFF. Together with reference TRBV7-8 and TRBJ1-4, the CDR3 gives the full variable domain: GAGVSQSPRYKVAKRGQDVALRCDPISGHVSLFWYQQALGQGPEFLTYFQNEAQLDKSGLPSDRFFAERPEGSVSTLKIQRTQQEDSAVYLCASSFRGTNEKLFFGSGTQLSVL.

The chain carries TRBV5-6 and TRBJ2-5; D may match TRBD1 or TRBD2 (5 bases each). CDR1 is SGHDT, CDR2 YYEEEE, per germline. V lost 2 bases to trimming and J lost 4 bases, with 9 bases between them. The CDR3 is made up of 13 amino acids. This CDR3 is CASSFRGGETQYF. CDR3 in DNA: TGTGCCAGCAGCTTTCGTGGGGGAGAGACCCAGTACTTC.

The chain couples TRBV5-1 to TRBJ1-4; D may be TRBD1 (6 bases). The CDR3 runs to 15 residues. V lost 4 bases and J lost 6, with 16 bases in between. Per germline, CDR1 SGHRS and CDR2 YFSETQ. CDR3 region: CASSLMPGDDEKLFF. The CDR3 nucleotides are TGCGCCAGCAGCCTCATGCCAGGGGACGATGAAAAACTGTTTTTT.

This chain links TRBV6-5 with TRBJ1-6; D remains unclear. Trimming shortened V by 11 bases and J by 7 bases, and 12 bases separated the two germline ends. Germline loops: CDR1 MNHEY, CDR2 SVGAGI. This CDR3 contains 12 residues. CDR3 amino acids: CAGQLGNSPLHF. The CDR3 bases are TGTGCCGGCCAGTTGGGGAATTCACCCCTCCACTTT.

The rearrangement links TRBV5-1 to TRBJ2-7; maybe TRBD1 (5 bases). V lost 1 base, J lost 4 bases, and 15 bases lay in between. This CDR3 spans 15 amino acids. Germline V gene data show CDR1 as SGHRS and CDR2 as YFSETQ. The CDR3 spells CASSLSPAGRYEQYF. The CDR3 DNA is TGCGCCAGCAGCTTGTCCCCAGCAGGGCGATACGAGCAGTACTTC. The variable domain in full, completed from reference TRBV5-1 and TRBJ2-7, reads KAGVTQTPRYLIKTRGQQVTLSCSPISGHRSVSWYQQTPGQGLQFLFEYFSETQRNKGNFPGRFSGRQFSNSRSEMNVSTLELGDSALYLCASSLSPAGRYEQYFGPGTRLTVT.

The chain recombines TRBV2 with TRBJ2-7; D might be TRBD2 (6 bases). The CDR3 length is 14 residues. Trimming left V 4 bases short and J 2 bases short, with 12 bases between. CDR1 and CDR2 from the germline V gene are SNHLY and FYNNEI. The CDR3 spells CASSVRTSPYEQYF. The CDR3 bases are TGTGCCAGCAGTGTTCGTACTAGCCCCTACGAGCAGTACTTC.